This record looks at one T cell receptor (beta chain) sequence and its context. During its preparation, the TCRbeta library received unique molecular identifiers. Each CDR3 protein gets one entry after TCRdb re-called the PCR reads with MiXCR. The sample holds 700,000 to 850,000 distinct CDR3 sequences, 16% seen once. CDR1 is SNHLY, CDR2 FYNNEI, per germline. V was cut by 3 bases and J by 8 bases, with 4 bases left in between. There are 11 residues in the CDR3. This sample was included in a study of T-cell reconstitution after alpha-beta-depleted transplantation in children. The sequenced sample was PBMCs, mostly from graft donor cells, obtained 360 days after TCRalphabeta/CD19-depleted stem cell transplant. The source is a male patient between 10 and 17 years old who had a stem cell transplant for acute lymphoblastic leukemia, so the T cells may come from the graft donor. The J gene is TRBJ2-2, the V gene TRBV2; D not certain. CDR3 loop: CASSDLGELFF. Written as DNA, the CDR3 is TGTGCCAGCAGTGATCTGGGGGAGCTGTTTTTT.